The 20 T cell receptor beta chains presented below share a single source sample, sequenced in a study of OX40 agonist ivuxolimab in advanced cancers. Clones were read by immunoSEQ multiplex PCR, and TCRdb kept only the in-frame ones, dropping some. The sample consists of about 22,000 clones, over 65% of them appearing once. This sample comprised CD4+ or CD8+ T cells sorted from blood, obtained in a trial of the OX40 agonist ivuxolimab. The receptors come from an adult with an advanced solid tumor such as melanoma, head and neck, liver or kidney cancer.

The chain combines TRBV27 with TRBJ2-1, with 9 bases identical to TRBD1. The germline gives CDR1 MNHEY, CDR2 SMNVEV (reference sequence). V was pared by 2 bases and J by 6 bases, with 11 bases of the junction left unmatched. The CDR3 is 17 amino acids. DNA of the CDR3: TGTGCCAGCAGTTTAAGGCCCGGGACAGGGAGGGTCAATGAGCAGTTCTTC. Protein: CASSLRPGTGRVNEQFF.

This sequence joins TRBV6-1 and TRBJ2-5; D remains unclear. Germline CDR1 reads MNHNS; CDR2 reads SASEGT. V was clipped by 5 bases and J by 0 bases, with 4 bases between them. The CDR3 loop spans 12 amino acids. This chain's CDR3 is CASSPYQETQYF. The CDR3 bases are TGTGCCAGCAGTCCGTACCAAGAGACCCAGTACTTC.

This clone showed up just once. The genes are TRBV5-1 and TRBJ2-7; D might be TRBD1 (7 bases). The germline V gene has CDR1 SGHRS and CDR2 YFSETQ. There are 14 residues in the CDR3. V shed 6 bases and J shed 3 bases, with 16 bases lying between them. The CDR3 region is CASTSQGGSYEQYF. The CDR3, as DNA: TGCGCCAGCACTTCTCAGGGGGGCAGCTACGAGCAGTACTTC. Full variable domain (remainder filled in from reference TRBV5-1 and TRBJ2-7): KAGVTQTPRYLIKTRGQQVTLSCSPISGHRSVSWYQQTPGQGLQFLFEYFSETQRNKGNFPGRFSGRQFSNSRSEMNVSTLELGDSALYLCASTSQGGSYEQYFGPGTRLTVT.

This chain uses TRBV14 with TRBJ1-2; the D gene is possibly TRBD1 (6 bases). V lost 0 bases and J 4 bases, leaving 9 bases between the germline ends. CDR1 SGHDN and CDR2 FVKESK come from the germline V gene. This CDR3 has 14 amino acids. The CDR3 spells CASSQDQGSYGYTF. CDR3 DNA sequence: TGTGCCAGCAGCCAAGATCAGGGGAGCTATGGCTACACCTTC.

The CDR3 region has the DNA TGTGCCAGCAGCCGAGAACACGATGAGCAGTTCTTC. Translated, it gives CASSREHDEQFF. This chain connects TRBV13 to TRBJ2-1, with D unresolved. This CDR3 contains 12 residues. Germline V gene data show CDR1 as PRHDT and CDR2 as FYEKMQ (reference sequence). Trimming pared 5 bases from V and 8 bases from J, leaving 10 bases between.

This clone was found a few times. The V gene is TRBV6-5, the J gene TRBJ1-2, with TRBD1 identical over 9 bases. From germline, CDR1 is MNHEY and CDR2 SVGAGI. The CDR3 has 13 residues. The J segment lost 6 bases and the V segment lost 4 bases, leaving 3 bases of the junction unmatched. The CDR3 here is CASSSTGGNGYTF. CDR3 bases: TGTGCCAGCAGTTCCACAGGGGGCAATGGCTACACCTTC.

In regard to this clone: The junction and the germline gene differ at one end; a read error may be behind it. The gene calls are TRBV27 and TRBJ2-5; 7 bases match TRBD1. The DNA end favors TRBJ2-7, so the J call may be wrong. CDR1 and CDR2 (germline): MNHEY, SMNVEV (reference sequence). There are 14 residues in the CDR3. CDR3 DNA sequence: TGTGCCAGCACCATCGACAGGGCCTCCGACGAGCAGTACTTC. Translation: CASTIDRASDEQYF.

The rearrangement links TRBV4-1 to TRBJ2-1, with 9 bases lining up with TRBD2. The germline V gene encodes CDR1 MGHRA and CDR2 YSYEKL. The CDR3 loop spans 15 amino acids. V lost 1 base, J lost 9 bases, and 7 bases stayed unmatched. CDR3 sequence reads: CASSQVGSGSGEQFF. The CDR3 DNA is TGCGCCAGCAGCCAAGTGGGTAGCGGGAGCGGTGAGCAGTTCTTC.

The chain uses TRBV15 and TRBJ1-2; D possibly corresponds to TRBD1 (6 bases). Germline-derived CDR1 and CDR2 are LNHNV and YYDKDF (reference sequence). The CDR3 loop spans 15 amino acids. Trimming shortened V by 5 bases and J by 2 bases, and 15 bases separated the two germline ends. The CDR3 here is CATSSYRDVNYGYTF. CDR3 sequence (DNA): TGTGCCACCAGCTCCTACAGGGATGTCAACTATGGCTACACCTTC.

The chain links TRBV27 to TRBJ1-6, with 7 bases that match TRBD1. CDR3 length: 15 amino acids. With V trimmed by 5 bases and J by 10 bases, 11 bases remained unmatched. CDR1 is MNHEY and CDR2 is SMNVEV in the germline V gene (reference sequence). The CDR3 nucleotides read TGTGCCAGCAGTCTAGCCGATGGGACAGTCTCACCCCTCCACTTT. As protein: CASSLADGTVSPLHF.

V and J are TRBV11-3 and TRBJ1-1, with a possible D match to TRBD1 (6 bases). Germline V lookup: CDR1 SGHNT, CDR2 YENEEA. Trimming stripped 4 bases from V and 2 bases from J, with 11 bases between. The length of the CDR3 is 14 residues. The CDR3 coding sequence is TGTGCCAGCAGCTCACCGGGGGCTAACACTGAAGCTTTCTTT. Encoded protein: CASSSPGANTEAFF.

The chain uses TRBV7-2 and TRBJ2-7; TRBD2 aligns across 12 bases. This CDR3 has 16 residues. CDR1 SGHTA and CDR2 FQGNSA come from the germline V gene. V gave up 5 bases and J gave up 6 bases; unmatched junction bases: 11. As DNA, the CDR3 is TGTGCCAGCAGCCCCAGTGTTCTAGCGGGAGGGCCCGAGCAGTACTTC. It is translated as CASSPSVLAGGPEQYF.

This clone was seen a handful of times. CDR3 DNA sequence: TGTGCCAGCATTGAGACAGGGGGAAGTACTGAAGCTTTCTTT. Its protein is CASIETGGSTEAFF. V and J are TRBV6-6 and TRBJ1-1; 9 bases are shared with TRBD1. The CDR3 spans 14 residues. Per the germline V gene, CDR1 is MNHNY and CDR2 is SVGAGI (reference sequence). V was pared by 7 bases and J by 5 bases, with 8 bases of the junction left unmatched.

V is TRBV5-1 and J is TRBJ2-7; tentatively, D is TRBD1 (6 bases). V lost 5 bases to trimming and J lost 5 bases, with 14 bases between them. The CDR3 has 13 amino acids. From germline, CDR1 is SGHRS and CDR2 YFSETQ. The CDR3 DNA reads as TGCGCCAGCAGTCTCGGTGGGGGCAACGAGCAGTACTTC. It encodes CASSLGGGNEQYF.

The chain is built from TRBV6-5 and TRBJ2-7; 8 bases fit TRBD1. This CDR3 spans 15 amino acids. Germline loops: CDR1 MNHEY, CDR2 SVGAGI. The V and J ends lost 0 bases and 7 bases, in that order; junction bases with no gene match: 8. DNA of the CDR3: TGTGCCAGCAGTTACTCGCGGACAGGGACGTGGGAGCAGTACTTC. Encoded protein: CASSYSRTGTWEQYF.

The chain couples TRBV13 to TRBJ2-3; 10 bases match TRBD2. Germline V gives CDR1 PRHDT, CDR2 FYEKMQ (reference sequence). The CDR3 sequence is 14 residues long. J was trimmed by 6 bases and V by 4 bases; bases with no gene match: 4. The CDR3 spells CASSSRLAGDTQYF. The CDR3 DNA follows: TGTGCCAGCAGCTCTAGACTAGCGGGCGATACGCAGTATTTT. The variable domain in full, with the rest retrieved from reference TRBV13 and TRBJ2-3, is AAGVIQSPRHLIKEKRETATLKCYPIPRHDTVYWYQQGPGQDPQFLISFYEKMQSDKGSIPDRFSAQQFSDYHSELNMSSLELGDSALYFCASSSRLAGDTQYFGPGTRLTVL.

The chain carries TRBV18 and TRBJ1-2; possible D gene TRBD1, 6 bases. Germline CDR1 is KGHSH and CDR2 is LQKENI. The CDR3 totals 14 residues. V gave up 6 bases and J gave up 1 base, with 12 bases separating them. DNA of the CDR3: TGTGCCAGCTCTCTGCGGACAGATAACTATGGCTACACCTTC. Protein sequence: CASSLRTDNYGYTF.

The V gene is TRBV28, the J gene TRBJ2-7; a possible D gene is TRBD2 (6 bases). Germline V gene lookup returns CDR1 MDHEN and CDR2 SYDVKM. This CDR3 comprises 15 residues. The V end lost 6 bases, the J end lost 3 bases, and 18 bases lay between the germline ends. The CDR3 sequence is CASRILTGRYYEQYF. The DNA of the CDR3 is TGTGCCAGCAGAATACTAACCGGGAGATACTACGAGCAGTACTTC.

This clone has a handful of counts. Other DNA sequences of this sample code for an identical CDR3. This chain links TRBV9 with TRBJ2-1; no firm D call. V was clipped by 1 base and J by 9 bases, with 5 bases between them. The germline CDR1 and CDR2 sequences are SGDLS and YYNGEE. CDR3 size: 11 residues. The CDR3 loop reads CASSVTSEQFF. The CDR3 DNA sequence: TGTGCCAGCAGCGTAACGAGTGAGCAGTTCTTC.

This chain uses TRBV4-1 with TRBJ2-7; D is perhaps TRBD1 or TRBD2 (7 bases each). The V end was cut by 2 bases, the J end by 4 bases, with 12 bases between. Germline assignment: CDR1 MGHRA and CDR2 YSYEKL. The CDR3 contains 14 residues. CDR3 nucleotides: TGCGCCAGCAGCCAATGGGAGGGGGCTTACGAGCAGTACTTC. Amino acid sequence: CASSQWEGAYEQYF.